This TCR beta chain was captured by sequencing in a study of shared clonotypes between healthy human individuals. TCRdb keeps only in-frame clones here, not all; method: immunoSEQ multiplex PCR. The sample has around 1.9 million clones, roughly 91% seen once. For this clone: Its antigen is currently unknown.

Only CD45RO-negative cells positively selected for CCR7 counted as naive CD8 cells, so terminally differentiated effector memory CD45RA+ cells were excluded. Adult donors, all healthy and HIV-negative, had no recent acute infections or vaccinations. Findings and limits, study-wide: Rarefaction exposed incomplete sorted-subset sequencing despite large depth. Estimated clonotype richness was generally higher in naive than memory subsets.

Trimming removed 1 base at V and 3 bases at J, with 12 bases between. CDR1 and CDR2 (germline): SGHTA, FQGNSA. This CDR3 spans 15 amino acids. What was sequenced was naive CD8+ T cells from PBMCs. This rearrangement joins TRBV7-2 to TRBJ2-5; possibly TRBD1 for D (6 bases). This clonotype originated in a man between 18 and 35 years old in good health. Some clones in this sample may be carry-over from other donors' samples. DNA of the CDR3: TGTGCCAGCAGCTTAGGGGGCAGGGGAAAAGAGACCCAGTACTTC. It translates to CASSLGGRGKETQYF.